This TCR beta chain was found in a study of T-cell memory formation after mild COVID-19. At the level of the study: The TCR clusters were mostly specific to one donor. Whole-study findings and limits: Pre-infection memory harbored some responding clones, suggesting cross-reactive memory joined.

There are a few counts of this clonotype. Its antigen remains unidentified. Barcoded TCR alpha and TCR beta cDNA libraries with UMIs came from 5'RACE using constant-segment primers. TCRdb used MiXCR to reprocess the 5' RACE reads, holding one entry per CDR3 protein. The table includes roughly 280,000 distinct CDR3 sequences, roughly 8.2% detected once. Germline CDR1 SGHDN, CDR2 FVKESK. The V gene end was trimmed by 0 bases and the J gene end by 7 bases; junction bases not matched to a gene: 10. The CDR3 covers 16 residues. The chain carries TRBV14 and TRBJ2-3; 7 nucleotides align to TRBD2. The TCR sequence derives from a young man who had mild COVID-19 (a few samples of this study predate the infection). Cell type and time point are not known. Sequenced input: PBMCs or a T cell subset sorted from them (not recorded which). This CDR3 is CASSQDWRGSGYTQYF. CDR3 bases: TGTGCCAGCAGCCAAGATTGGCGGGGGTCAGGATATACGCAGTATTTT.